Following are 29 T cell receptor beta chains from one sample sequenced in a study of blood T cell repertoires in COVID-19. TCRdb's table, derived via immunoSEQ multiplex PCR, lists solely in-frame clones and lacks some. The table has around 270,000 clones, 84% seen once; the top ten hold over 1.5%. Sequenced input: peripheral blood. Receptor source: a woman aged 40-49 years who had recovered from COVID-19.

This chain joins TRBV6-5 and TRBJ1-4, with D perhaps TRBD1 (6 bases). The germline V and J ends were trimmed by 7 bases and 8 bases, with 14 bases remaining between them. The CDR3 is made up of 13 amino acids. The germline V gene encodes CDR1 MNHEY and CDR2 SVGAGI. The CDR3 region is CASTLGGREKLFF. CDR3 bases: TGTGCCAGCACTTTAGGGGGACGGGAAAAACTGTTTTTT.

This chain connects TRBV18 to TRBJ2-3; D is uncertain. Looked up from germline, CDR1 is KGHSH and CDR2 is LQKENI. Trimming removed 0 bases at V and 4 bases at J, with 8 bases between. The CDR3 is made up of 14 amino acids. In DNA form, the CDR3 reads TGTGCCAGCTCACCACCAACAGTCCCAGATACGCAGTATTTT. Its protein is CASSPPTVPDTQYF.

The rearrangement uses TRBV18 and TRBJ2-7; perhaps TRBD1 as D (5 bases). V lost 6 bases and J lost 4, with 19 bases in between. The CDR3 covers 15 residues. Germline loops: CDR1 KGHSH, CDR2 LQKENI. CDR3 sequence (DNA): TGTGCCAGCTCGACAGTTCCGCAGTTCGTTTACGAGCAGTACTTC. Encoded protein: CASSTVPQFVYEQYF.

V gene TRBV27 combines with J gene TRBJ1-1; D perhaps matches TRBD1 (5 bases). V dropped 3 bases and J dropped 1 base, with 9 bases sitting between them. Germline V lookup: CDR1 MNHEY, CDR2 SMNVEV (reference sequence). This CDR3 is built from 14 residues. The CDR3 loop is CASSFGAGNTEAFF. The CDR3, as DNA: TGTGCCAGCAGTTTTGGGGCAGGGAACACTGAAGCTTTCTTT.

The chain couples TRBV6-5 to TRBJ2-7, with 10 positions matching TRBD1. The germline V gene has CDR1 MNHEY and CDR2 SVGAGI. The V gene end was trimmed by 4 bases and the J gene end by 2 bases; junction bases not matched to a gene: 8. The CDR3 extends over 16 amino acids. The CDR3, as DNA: TGTGCCAGCAGTTCCCGGGACAGGGGTACCCCCTACGAGCAGTACTTC. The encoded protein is CASSSRDRGTPYEQYF.

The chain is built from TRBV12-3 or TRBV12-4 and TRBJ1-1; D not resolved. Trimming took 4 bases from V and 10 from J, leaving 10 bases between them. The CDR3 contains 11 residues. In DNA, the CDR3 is TGTGCCAGCAGTTCAAGGCGAGGAGCTTTCTTT. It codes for CASSSRRGAFF.

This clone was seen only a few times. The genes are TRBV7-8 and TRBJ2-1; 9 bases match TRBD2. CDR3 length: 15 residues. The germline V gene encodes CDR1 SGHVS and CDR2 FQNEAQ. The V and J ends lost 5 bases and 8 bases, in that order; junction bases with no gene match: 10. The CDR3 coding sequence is TGTGCCAGCAGCCCCTCGCGGGGGGGCCGTGATGAGCAGTTCTTC. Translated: CASSPSRGGRDEQFF.

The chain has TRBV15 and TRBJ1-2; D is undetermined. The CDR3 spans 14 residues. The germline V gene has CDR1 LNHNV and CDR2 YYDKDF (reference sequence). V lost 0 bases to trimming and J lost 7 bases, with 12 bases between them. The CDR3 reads CATSRDRAAGGYTF. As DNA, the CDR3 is TGTGCCACCAGCAGAGATAGGGCGGCGGGTGGCTACACCTTC.

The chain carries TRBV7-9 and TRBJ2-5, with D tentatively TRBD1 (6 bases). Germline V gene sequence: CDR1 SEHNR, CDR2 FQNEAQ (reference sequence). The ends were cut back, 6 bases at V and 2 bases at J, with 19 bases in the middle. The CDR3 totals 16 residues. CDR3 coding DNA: TGTGCCAGCAGGCAACTCCCCCGGGACATACAAGAGACCCAGTACTTC. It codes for CASRQLPRDIQETQYF.

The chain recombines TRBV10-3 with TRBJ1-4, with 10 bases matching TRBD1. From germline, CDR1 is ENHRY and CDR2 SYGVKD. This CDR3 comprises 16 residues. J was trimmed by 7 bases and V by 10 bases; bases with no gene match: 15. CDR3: CASGDFGTGAREKLFF. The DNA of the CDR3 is TGTGCCAGCGGCGACTTTGGGACAGGGGCACGTGAAAAACTGTTTTTT.

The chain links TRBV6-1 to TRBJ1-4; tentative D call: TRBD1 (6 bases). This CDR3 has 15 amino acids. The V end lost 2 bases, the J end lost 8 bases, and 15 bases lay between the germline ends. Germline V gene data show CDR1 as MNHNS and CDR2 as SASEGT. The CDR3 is CASSEYGRGTEKLFF. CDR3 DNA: TGTGCCAGCAGTGAATATGGGAGGGGGACCGAAAAACTGTTTTTT.

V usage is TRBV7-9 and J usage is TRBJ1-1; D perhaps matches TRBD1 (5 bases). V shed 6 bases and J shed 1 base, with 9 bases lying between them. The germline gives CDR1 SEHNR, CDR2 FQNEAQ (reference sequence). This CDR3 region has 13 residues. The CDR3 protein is CASRETANTEAFF. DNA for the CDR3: TGTGCCAGCAGGGAGACAGCGAACACTGAAGCTTTCTTT.

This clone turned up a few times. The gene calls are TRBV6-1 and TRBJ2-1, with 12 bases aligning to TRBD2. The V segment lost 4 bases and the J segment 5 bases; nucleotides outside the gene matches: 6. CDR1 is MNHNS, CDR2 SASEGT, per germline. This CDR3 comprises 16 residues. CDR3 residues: CASSVTTSGGNNEQFF. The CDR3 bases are TGTGCCAGCAGTGTGACCACTAGCGGGGGGAACAATGAGCAGTTCTTC.

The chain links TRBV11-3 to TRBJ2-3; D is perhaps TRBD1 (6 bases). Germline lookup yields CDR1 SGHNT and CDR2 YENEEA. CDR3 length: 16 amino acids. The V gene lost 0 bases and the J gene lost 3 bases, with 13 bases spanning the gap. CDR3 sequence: CASSLDSWGPTDTQYF. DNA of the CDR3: TGTGCCAGCAGCTTAGATAGCTGGGGGCCGACAGATACGCAGTATTTT.

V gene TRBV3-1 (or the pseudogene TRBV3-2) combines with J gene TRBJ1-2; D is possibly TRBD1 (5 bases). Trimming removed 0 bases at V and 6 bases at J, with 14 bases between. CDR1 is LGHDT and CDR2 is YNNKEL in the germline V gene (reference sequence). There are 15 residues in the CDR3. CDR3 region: CASSQDMPVGDGYTF. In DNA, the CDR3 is TGTGCCAGCAGCCAAGATATGCCAGTAGGGGATGGCTACACCTTC.

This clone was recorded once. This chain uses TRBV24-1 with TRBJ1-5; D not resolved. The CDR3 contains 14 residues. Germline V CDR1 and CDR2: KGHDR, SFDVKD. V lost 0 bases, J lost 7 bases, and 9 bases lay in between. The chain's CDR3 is CATSDLGSGQPQHF. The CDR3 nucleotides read TGTGCCACCAGTGATTTGGGGAGTGGGCAGCCCCAGCATTTT.

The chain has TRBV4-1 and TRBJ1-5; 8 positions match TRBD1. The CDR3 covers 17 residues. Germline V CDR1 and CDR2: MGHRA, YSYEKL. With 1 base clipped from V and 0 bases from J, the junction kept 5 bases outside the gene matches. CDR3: CASSQGRQGNSNQPQHF. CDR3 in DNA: TGCGCCAGCAGCCAAGGAAGACAGGGGAATAGCAATCAGCCCCAGCATTTT.

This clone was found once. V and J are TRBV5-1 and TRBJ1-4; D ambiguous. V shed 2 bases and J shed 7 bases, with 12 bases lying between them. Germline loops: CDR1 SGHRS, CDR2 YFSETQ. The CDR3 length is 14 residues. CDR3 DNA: TGCGCCAGCAGCTTAAACTCGGGAGGTGAAAAACTGTTTTTT. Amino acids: CASSLNSGGEKLFF.

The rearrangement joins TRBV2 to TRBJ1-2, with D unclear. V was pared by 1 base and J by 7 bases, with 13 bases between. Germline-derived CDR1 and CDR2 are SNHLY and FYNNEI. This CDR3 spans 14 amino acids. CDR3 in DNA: TGTGCCAGCAGTGAAGAACAGAGAAGCTCTGGCTACACCTTC. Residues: CASSEEQRSSGYTF.

CDR3 amino acids: CASSSLGQGAFGSYGYTF. The CDR3 nucleotides are TGTGCCAGCAGCTCCCTCGGACAGGGGGCGTTTGGTAGCTATGGCTACACCTTC. V gene TRBV11-3 combines with J gene TRBJ1-2, with TRBD1 matching over 11 bases. Losses at the gene ends were 4 bases for V and 4 bases for J; bases not matched to a gene: 14. The germline CDR1 and CDR2 sequences are SGHNT and YENEEA. This CDR3 is 18 amino acids long. Looking up the rest from reference TRBV11-3 and TRBJ1-2 gives the full variable domain: EAGVVQSPRYKIIEKKQPVAFWCNPISGHNTLYWYLQNLGQGPELLIRYENEEAVDDSQLPKDRFSAERLKGVDSTLKIQPAELGDSAVYLCASSSLGQGAFGSYGYTFGSGTRLTVV.

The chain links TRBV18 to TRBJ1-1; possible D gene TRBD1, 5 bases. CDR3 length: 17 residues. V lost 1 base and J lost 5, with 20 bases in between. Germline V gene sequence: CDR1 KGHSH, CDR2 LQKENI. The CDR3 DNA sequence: TGTGCCAGCTCACCACAGCAGTCGGACATAAACCCGACTGAAGCTTTCTTT. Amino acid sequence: CASSPQQSDINPTEAFF.

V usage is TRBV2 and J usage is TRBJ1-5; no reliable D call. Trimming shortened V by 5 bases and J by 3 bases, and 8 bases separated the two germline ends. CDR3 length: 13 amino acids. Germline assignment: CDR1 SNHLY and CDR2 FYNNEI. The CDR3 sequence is CASSIPVNQPQHF. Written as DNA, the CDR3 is TGTGCCAGCAGTATTCCGGTCAATCAGCCCCAGCATTTT.

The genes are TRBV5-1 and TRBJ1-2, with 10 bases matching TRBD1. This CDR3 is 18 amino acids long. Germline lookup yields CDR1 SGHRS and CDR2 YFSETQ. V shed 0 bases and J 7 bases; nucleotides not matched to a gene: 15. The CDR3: CASSLAQNLGTGAGGYTF. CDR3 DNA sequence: TGCGCCAGCAGCTTGGCACAGAACCTAGGGACAGGGGCTGGTGGCTACACCTTC.

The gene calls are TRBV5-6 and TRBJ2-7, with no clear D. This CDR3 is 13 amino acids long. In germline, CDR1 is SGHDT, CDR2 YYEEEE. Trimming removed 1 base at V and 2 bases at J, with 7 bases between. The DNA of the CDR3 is TGTGCCAGCAGCTTGAGCCAAGCCTACGAGCAGTACTTC. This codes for CASSLSQAYEQYF.

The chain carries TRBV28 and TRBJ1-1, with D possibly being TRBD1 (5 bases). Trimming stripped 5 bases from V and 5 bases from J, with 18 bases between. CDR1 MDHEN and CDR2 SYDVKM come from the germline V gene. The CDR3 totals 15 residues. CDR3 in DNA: TGTGCCAGCAGTCCTGGGGACTCCCGAAGGACTGAAGCTTTCTTT. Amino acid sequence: CASSPGDSRRTEAFF.

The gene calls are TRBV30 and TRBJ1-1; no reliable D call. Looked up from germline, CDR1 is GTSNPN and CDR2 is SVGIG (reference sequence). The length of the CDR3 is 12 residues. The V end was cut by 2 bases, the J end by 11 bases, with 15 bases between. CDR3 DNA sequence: TGTGCCTGGAGTATCGGAGCTGGTGACGCTTTCTTT. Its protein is CAWSIGAGDAFF.

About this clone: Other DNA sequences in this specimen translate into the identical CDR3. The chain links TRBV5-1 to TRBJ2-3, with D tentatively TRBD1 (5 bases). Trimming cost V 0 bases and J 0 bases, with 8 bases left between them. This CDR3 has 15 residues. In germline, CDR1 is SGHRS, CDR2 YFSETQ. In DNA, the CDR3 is TGCGCCAGCAGCTTGGAAGGGGCGAGCACAGATACGCAGTATTTT. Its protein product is CASSLEGASTDTQYF.

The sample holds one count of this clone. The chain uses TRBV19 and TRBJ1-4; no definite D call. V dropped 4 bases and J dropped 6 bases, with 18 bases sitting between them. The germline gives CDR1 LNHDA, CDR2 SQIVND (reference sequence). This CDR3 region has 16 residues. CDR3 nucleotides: TGTGCCAGTAGTAAGGAAAGGCAGCGGTGGGATGAAAAACTGTTTTTT. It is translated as CASSKERQRWDEKLFF. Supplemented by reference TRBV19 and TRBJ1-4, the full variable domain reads DGGITQSPKYLFRKEGQNVTLSCEQNLNHDAMYWYRQDPGQGLRLIYYSQIVNDFQKGDIAEGYSVSREKKESFPLTVTSAQKNPTAFYLCASSKERQRWDEKLFFGSGTQLSVL.

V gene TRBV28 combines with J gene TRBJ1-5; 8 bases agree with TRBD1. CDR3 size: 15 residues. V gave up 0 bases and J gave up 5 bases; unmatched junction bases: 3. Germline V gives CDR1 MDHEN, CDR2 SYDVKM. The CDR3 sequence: CASSLWTGAHQPQHF. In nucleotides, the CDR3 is TGTGCCAGCAGTTTATGGACAGGGGCCCATCAGCCCCAGCATTTT.